The rows below give T cell receptor beta chains drawn from one sample of a study of vaccination and CD4 T cells after COVID-19. TCRdb re-derived calls from the PCR reads in MiXCR, one entry per CDR3 protein. The sample consists of some 18,000 distinct CDR3 sequences, around 45% of them appearing once. The antigens these receptors bind are not known. The starting material was CD4+ T cells from blood, cultured in vitro, obtained after SARS-CoV-2 vaccination. The receptors originated from a human donor who had recovered from COVID-19. CDR3s include the opening cysteine and the closing phenylalanine or tryptophan. The D gene is left open where the match is weak. Expanded clones are given a class, and other clones once, few, many or no size at all.

V	size	J	D	CDR3	DNA
TRBV6-2/TRBV6-3	-	TRBJ1-2	-	CASTGSPGGYTF	TGTGCCAGCACCGGGTCGCCTGGAGGCTACACCTTC
TRBV11-3	-	TRBJ1-1	-	CASSLEPGRITEAFF	TGTGCCAGCAGCTTAGAACCAGGGAGGATCACTGAAGCTTTCTTT
TRBV11-3	-	TRBJ1-1	TRBD1	CASSPETGDTEAFF	TGTGCCAGCAGCCCGGAGACAGGGGACACTGAAGCTTTCTTT
TRBV12-3/TRBV12-4	-	TRBJ1-2	-	CATSRTGANYGYTF	TGTGCCACTTCGAGGACGGGGGCTAACTATGGCTACACCTTC
TRBV6-1	-	TRBJ2-7	-	CASSRGLLSYEQYF	TGTGCCAGCAGTCGGGGGCTCCTCTCCTACGAGCAGTACTTC
TRBV27	-	TRBJ1-5	-	CASSFPNQPQHF	TGTGCCAGCAGCTTTCCTAATCAGCCCCAGCATTTT
TRBV9	-	TRBJ2-5	TRBD2	CASSSGTSGRETLYF	TGTGCCAGCAGCTCCGGGACTAGCGGTAGAGAGACCCTGTACTTC
TRBV7-2	once	TRBJ2-2	-	CASSLDANTGELFF	TGTGCCAGCAGCTTGGATGCGAACACCGGGGAGCTGTTTTTT
TRBV11-3	-	TRBJ2-1	TRBD2	CASSLPGGSYNEQFF	TGTGCCAGCAGCTTACCGGGAGGCTCCTACAATGAGCAGTTCTTC
TRBV12-3/TRBV12-4	medium-sized	TRBJ2-5	TRBD2	CASSLAPSGGSQETQYF	TGTGCCAGCAGTTTAGCCCCTAGCGGGGGATCCCAAGAGACCCAGTACTTC
TRBV20-1	medium-sized	TRBJ2-5	-	CSARRDSRVETQYF	TGCAGTGCTCGACGGGACTCGAGGGTAGAGACCCAGTACTTC